The 28 T cell receptor beta chains below come from one sample, sequenced in a study of cytomegalovirus exposure and HLA in healthy donors. The PCR ran on 60 Vbeta and 13 Jbeta primers. Clones were sequenced by immunoSEQ multiplex PCR, and TCRdb holds only the in-frame ones, with some missing. The sample includes 55,000 to 80,000 clones, 68% of them seen just once. The source material was PBMCs. The source of these receptors is a woman aged 25 to 39 in good health and CMV-seronegative.

The gene calls are TRBV10-3 and TRBJ1-4, with TRBD1 identical over 10 bases. Losses at the gene ends were 3 bases for V and 7 bases for J; bases not matched to a gene: 2. This CDR3 contains 14 residues. Germline V lookup: CDR1 ENHRY, CDR2 SYGVKD. The CDR3 protein is CAISDGTGVEKLFF. The CDR3 nucleotides read TGTGCCATCAGTGATGGGACAGGGGTTGAAAAACTGTTTTTT.

This clone was counted once. The rearrangement links TRBV7-3 to TRBJ2-3; TRBD1 might be the D (5 bases). V was trimmed by 2 bases and J by 3 bases, leaving 9 bases between them. Germline-derived CDR1 and CDR2 are SGHTA and FQGTGA. The CDR3 contains 14 residues. CDR3 sequence reads: CASSLGQGTDTQYF. The CDR3 nucleotides are TGTGCCAGCAGCTTAGGGCAGGGAACAGATACGCAGTATTTT.

This clone showed up just once. The chain has TRBV25-1 and TRBJ2-7; D might be TRBD1 (5 bases). The CDR3 runs to 14 residues. Trimming took 4 bases from V and 3 from J, leaving 13 bases between them. Germline-derived CDR1 and CDR2 are MGHDK and SYGVNS. The CDR3 region has the DNA TGTGCCAGCAGTGGACGACAGCTCCACTACGAGCAGTACTTC. This gives the protein CASSGRQLHYEQYF.

This clone was found once. This rearrangement joins TRBV7-3 to TRBJ1-6; TRBD1 matches 9 bases. CDR3 size: 15 residues. The trim removed 5 bases at V and 7 bases at J, leaving 6 bases unmatched. CDR1 is SGHTA and CDR2 is FQGTGA in the germline V gene. This CDR3 reads CASSPGTGRNSPLHF. CDR3 DNA sequence: TGTGCCAGCAGCCCGGGGACAGGGCGGAATTCACCCCTCCACTTT.

In this sample, this clone turned up a few times. V usage is TRBV6-1 and J usage is TRBJ2-7; D possibly corresponds to TRBD2 (5 bases). CDR1 and CDR2 (germline): MNHNS, SASEGT. The V end lost 11 bases, the J end lost 3 bases, and 17 bases lay between the germline ends. This CDR3 comprises 13 residues. The CDR3 DNA reads TGTGCCCACCCGGGCAAGGACTGCTACGAGCAGTACTTC. It translates to CAHPGKDCYEQYF.

The CDR3 protein is CASSVTGPQNIQYF. CDR3 coding DNA: TGTGCCAGCAGTGTGACAGGCCCCCAAAACATTCAGTACTTC. The gene calls are TRBV2 and TRBJ2-4, with D tentatively TRBD1 (6 bases). V dropped 4 bases and J dropped 5 bases, with 12 bases sitting between them. Germline V gene sequence: CDR1 SNHLY, CDR2 FYNNEI. The CDR3 covers 14 residues.

The V and J genes are TRBV2 and TRBJ1-1, with TRBD1 matching over 8 bases. Germline V gives CDR1 SNHLY, CDR2 FYNNEI. This CDR3 region has 14 residues. The V segment lost 6 bases and the J segment 5 bases; nucleotides outside the gene matches: 8. In DNA form, the CDR3 reads TGTGCCAGCAGGTACAGGGGGAAGAGGACTGAAGCTTTCTTT. Residues: CASRYRGKRTEAFF. The full variable domain, in which reference TRBV2 and TRBJ1-1 provide the parts outside the CDR3, is EPEVTQTPSHQVTQMGQEVILRCVPISNHLYFYWYRQILGQKVEFLVSFYNNEISEKSEIFDDQFSVERPDGSNFTLKIRSTKLEDSAMYFCASRYRGKRTEAFFGQGTRLTVV.

The CDR3 DNA reads TGTGCCAGCAGCATCGGACTAGCGAGCACAGATACGCAGTATTTT. It yields the protein CASSIGLASTDTQYF. This chain links TRBV9 with TRBJ2-3; 9 bases are a match to TRBD2. V lost 4 bases, J lost 0 bases, and 3 bases stayed unmatched. Germline V gene lookup returns CDR1 SGDLS and CDR2 YYNGEE. CDR3 length: 15 amino acids.

This clone was found a few times. V and J are TRBV4-3 and TRBJ2-3, with TRBD1 as a possible D gene (5 bases). CDR1 is LGHNA and CDR2 is YSLEER in the germline V gene. The CDR3 has 14 residues. V lost 1 base, J lost 4 bases, and 9 bases lay in between. In nucleotides, the CDR3 is TGCGCCAGCAGCCAAGTTGCAGGGTCAGATACGCAGTATTTT. It codes for CASSQVAGSDTQYF.

A few counts support this clone. The rearrangement joins TRBV5-6 to TRBJ1-2, with a possible D match to TRBD1 (6 bases). Between the trimmed V and J ends, which lost 8 bases and 4 bases, there was a span of 15 bases. The germline V gene has CDR1 SGHDT and CDR2 YYEEEE. The CDR3 runs to 13 residues. The CDR3 is CASSPQGFYGYTF. The CDR3 DNA sequence: TGTGCCAGTAGTCCTCAGGGGTTCTATGGCTACACCTTC.

This chain joins TRBV5-1 and TRBJ1-1, with TRBD1 identical over 7 bases. CDR1 is SGHRS, CDR2 YFSETQ, per germline. CDR3 length: 14 amino acids. Trimming took 0 bases from V and 10 from J; bases not matched to a gene: 9. This CDR3 reads CASSLEQGRLGAFF. DNA of the CDR3: TGCGCCAGCAGCTTGGAACAGGGGAGATTGGGAGCTTTCTTT. Looking up the rest from reference TRBV5-1 and TRBJ1-1 gives the full variable domain: KAGVTQTPRYLIKTRGQQVTLSCSPISGHRSVSWYQQTPGQGLQFLFEYFSETQRNKGNFPGRFSGRQFSNSRSEMNVSTLELGDSALYLCASSLEQGRLGAFFGQGTRLTVV.

A few counts support this clone. The chain joins TRBV9 to TRBJ2-6; possibly TRBD1 for D (6 bases). Trimming stripped 3 bases from V and 0 bases from J, with 7 bases between. CDR1 is SGDLS and CDR2 is YYNGEE in the germline V gene. This CDR3 has 15 amino acids. For the CDR3, the DNA is TGTGCCAGCAGCGCAGGGGACTCTGGGGCCAACGTCCTGACTTTC. It translates to CASSAGDSGANVLTF.

The V and J genes are TRBV25-1 and TRBJ1-4; D gene unclear. Germline V gene sequence: CDR1 MGHDK, CDR2 SYGVNS. The CDR3 loop spans 15 amino acids. Trimming shortened V by 0 bases and J by 6 bases, and 11 bases separated the two germline ends. The CDR3 DNA reads TGTGCCAGCAGTGAATATGGGGAGATATATGAAAAACTGTTTTTT. It yields the protein CASSEYGEIYEKLFF.

The genes are TRBV10-3 and TRBJ2-3; 9 nucleotides agree with TRBD2. Germline V gives CDR1 ENHRY, CDR2 SYGVKD. V dropped 6 bases and J dropped 7; count of bases not matched to a gene: 11. The CDR3 contains 15 residues. The CDR3 DNA sequence: TGTGCCATCAGGTACCGCGGGGGGGCCGAAAATACGCAGTATTTT. Amino acids: CAIRYRGGAENTQYF.

In its sample, this clone was seen a few times. V usage is TRBV4-3 and J usage is TRBJ2-7; D remains ambiguous. Trimming took off 0 bases at V and 6 bases at J, with 9 bases between the two ends. CDR1 is LGHNA, CDR2 YSLEER, per germline. The CDR3 spans 13 residues. CDR3 loop: CASSQDRVGEQYF. CDR3 coding DNA: TGCGCCAGCAGCCAAGATAGAGTTGGCGAGCAGTACTTC.

The V and J genes are TRBV7-2 and TRBJ2-3; 10 bases align to TRBD2. The CDR3 loop spans 14 amino acids. Germline values: CDR1 SGHTA, CDR2 FQGNSA. The J segment lost 6 bases and the V segment lost 3 bases, leaving 3 bases of the junction unmatched. CDR3 region: CASSFFSGGDTQYF. DNA of the CDR3: TGTGCCAGCAGCTTTTTTAGCGGGGGGGATACGCAGTATTTT.

The V call is TRBV7-3, the J call TRBJ2-3; 11 bases map to TRBD2. The CDR3 is made up of 18 amino acids. CDR1 is SGHTA, CDR2 FQGTGA, per germline. Trimming removed 4 bases from V and 3 bases from J; junction bases left unmatched: 12. The CDR3: CASSSLAGGPGRTDTQYF. The CDR3 bases are TGTGCCAGCAGCTCTCTAGCGGGGGGACCAGGCCGGACAGATACGCAGTATTTT.

Regarding this clone: A far larger clone lies a single base away; this is likely a read error. The same CDR3 arises from other DNA sequences in this sample as well. The rearrangement uses TRBV5-1 and TRBJ1-5; 8 bases are a match to TRBD1. V shed 4 bases, J shed 1 base, and the junction held 4 bases outside the gene matches. The CDR3 sequence is 15 residues long. In germline, CDR1 is SGHRS, CDR2 YFSETQ. The CDR3 sequence is CASSAGGNSNQPQHF. CDR3 nucleotides: TGCGCCAGCAGCGCAGGGGGCAACAGCAATCAGCCCCAGCATTTT.

As concerns this clone: One end of the junction varies from germline; a read error may be responsible. This chain connects TRBV7-9 to TRBJ1-2, with D uncertain. This CDR3 has 12 residues. The germline V gene has CDR1 SEHNR and CDR2 FQNEAQ (reference sequence). The DNA of the CDR3 is TGTTCCAGCAGCCCCTTTAACTATGGCTACACCTTC. Protein: CSSSPFNYGYTF.

The chain couples TRBV6-5 to TRBJ2-2; possible D gene TRBD1, 7 bases. V gave up 7 bases and J gave up 6 bases, with 15 bases separating them. The CDR3 length is 14 residues. CDR1 and CDR2 from the germline V gene are MNHEY and SVGAGI. CDR3 in DNA: TGTGCCAGCAAGGAGGGGGCGCGACCCGGGGAGCTGTTTTTT. Its translation: CASKEGARPGELFF.

The rearrangement links TRBV9 to TRBJ2-4, with 14 bases aligning to TRBD2. Germline V CDR1 and CDR2: SGDLS, YYNGEE. The CDR3 runs 16 residues. V gave up 3 bases and J gave up 8 bases; unmatched junction bases: 7. CDR3 nucleotides: TGTGCCAGCAGCGCTAGACTAGCGGGGGGGCAGGACATTCAGTACTTC. Translation gives CASSARLAGGQDIQYF.

The chain is built from TRBV7-2 and TRBJ1-1; possible D gene TRBD1, 5 bases. The V gene lost 0 bases and the J gene lost 5 bases, with 16 bases spanning the gap. The germline V gene has CDR1 SGHTA and CDR2 FQGNSA. The CDR3 totals 16 residues. CDR3 region: CASSLALGGGGTEAFF. CDR3 DNA sequence: TGTGCCAGCAGCTTAGCGCTTGGCGGGGGGGGGACTGAAGCTTTCTTT.

This sequence joins TRBV5-1 and TRBJ2-4, with TRBD1 identical over 8 bases. V was pared by 5 bases and J by 6 bases, with 16 bases of the junction left unmatched. CDR1 and CDR2 (germline): SGHRS, YFSETQ. This CDR3 region has 17 residues. CDR3 loop: CASSLGLDRVIGNIQYF. CDR3 nucleotide sequence: TGCGCCAGCAGTCTTGGTTTGGACAGGGTTATTGGAAACATTCAGTACTTC.

This clone was found a few times. This chain joins TRBV4-2 and TRBJ1-2, with 7 bases matching TRBD1. CDR1 is LGHNA and CDR2 is YNFKEQ in the germline V gene. The CDR3 is made up of 16 amino acids. V was pared by 2 bases and J by 3 bases, with 9 bases of the junction left unmatched. The CDR3 spells CASSQQNRGGYYGYTF. CDR3 sequence (DNA): TGTGCCAGCAGCCAACAAAACAGGGGCGGTTACTATGGCTACACCTTC.

V usage is TRBV7-3 and J usage is TRBJ2-1; 9 bases map to TRBD2. The CDR3 has 15 amino acids. Germline V lookup: CDR1 SGHTA, CDR2 FQGTGA. After removal of 2 bases from V and 3 bases from J, the junction contained 2 bases not matched to a gene. The CDR3 DNA sequence: TGTGCCAGCAGCTTAGGCGGGGGGGGCTACAATGAGCAGTTCTTC. This translates into CASSLGGGGYNEQFF.

This clone occurred once. The chain combines TRBV18 with TRBJ2-5, with 7 bases lining up with TRBD1. The CDR3 extends over 17 amino acids. V was clipped by 3 bases and J by 2 bases; unmatched bases: 12. The germline V gene encodes CDR1 KGHSH and CDR2 LQKENI. The CDR3 here is CASSPLPTGPLQETQYF. CDR3 coding DNA: TGTGCCAGCTCACCGCTACCGACAGGGCCTTTACAAGAGACCCAGTACTTC.

This clone was found once. V is TRBV27 and J is TRBJ1-2, with 7 nucleotides matching TRBD1. Germline CDR1 and CDR2: MNHEY and SMNVEV (reference sequence). V dropped 2 bases and J dropped 12; count of bases not matched to a gene: 9. The CDR3 is 13 amino acids. CDR3 coding DNA: TGTGCCAGCAGTTTAGTACAGGGGAGTTCACACACCTTC. Its protein is CASSLVQGSSHTF.

The chain employs TRBV7-2 and TRBJ2-3, with 9 bases matching TRBD2. V was pared by 7 bases and J by 3 bases, with 5 bases of the junction left unmatched. CDR1 and CDR2 from the germline V gene are SGHTA and FQGNSA. The CDR3 totals 14 residues. CDR3 amino acids: CASNPGLATDTQYF. In nucleotides, the CDR3 is TGTGCCAGCAACCCGGGACTAGCAACAGATACGCAGTATTTT.